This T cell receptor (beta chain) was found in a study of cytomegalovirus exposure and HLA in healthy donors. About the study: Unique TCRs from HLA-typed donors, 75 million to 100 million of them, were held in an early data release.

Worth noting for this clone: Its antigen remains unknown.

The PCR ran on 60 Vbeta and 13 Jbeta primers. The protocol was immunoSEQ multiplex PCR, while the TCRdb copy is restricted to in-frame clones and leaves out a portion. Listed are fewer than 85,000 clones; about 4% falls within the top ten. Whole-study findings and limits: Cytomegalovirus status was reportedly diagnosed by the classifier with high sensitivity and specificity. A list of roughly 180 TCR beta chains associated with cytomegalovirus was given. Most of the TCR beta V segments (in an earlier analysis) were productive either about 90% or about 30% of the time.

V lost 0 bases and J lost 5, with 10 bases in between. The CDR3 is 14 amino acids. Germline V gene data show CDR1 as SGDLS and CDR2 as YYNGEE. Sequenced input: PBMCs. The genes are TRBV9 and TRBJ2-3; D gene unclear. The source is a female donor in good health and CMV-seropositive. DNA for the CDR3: TGTGCCAGCAGCGTAGCGCCCGCTAAAGATACGCAGTATTTT. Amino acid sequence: CASSVAPAKDTQYF.